This is a list of T cell receptor beta chains from one sample in a study of blood T cell repertoires in COVID-19. The repertoire was sequenced with immunoSEQ multiplex PCR; TCRdb's copy has only in-frame clones and lacks some. The profile shows tens of thousands of clones, under 90% of them singletons. Sample: peripheral blood. The receptors here all came from a human donor with active COVID-19. The donor label of this sample is uncertain. CDR3s include the opening cysteine and the closing phenylalanine or tryptophan. Each record gives: V gene, J gene, CDR3 length, clone size, D gene, CDR3 DNA, CDR3 protein. The D gene is left open where the match is weak. A row's size may be missing; if present it is once, few, many or a size class.

>TRBV2|TRBJ2-5|15|NA|NA
TGTGCCAGCAGAGTCACAGGGGTCGGAGGGGAGACCCAGTACTTC
CASRVTGVGGETQYF
>TRBV6-5|TRBJ1-4|16|NA|NA
TGTGCCAGCAGTTACTCGTTCTCAGGGGATAATGAAAAACTGTTTTTT
CASSYSFSGDNEKLFF
>TRBV14|TRBJ2-6|18|NA|NA
TGTGCCAGCAGCCCCCGATTGGGGACTGGCTCTGGGGCCAACGTCCTGACTTTC
CASSPRLGTGSGANVLTF
>TRBV11-3|TRBJ2-7|12|NA|TRBD2
TGTGCCAGCTCCTCGGGGGGACGCGAGCAGTACTTC
CASSSGGREQYF
>TRBV6-5|TRBJ2-3|15|NA|NA
TGTGCCAGCAGGGACAGACCCTTAAGCACAGATACGCAGTATTTT
CASRDRPLSTDTQYF
>TRBV28|TRBJ1-5|13|NA|NA
TGTGCCAGCATGGGAGGCAGGGTTCAGCCCCAGCATTTT
CASMGGRVQPQHF
>TRBV9|TRBJ2-7|16|NA|NA
TGTGCCAGCAGCGAACAGGCCCAAGCAGGGGCCTACGAGCAGTACTTC
CASSEQAQAGAYEQYF
>TRBV19|TRBJ2-2|16|NA|TRBD2
TGTGCCAGTATGGGCCGAAGCGGGGGGGCCACCGGGGAGCTGTTTTTT
CASMGRSGGATGELFF
>TRBV27|TRBJ2-3|14|NA|TRBD2
TGTGCCAGCAGTTTAGGGCTAGCGGCAGATACGCAGTATTTT
CASSLGLAADTQYF
>TRBV18|TRBJ1-1|15|once|TRBD1
TGTGCCAGCTCACCGGGACAGGGACGATCGTCTGAAGCTTTCTTT
CASSPGQGRSSEAFF
>TRBV7-9|TRBJ2-1|12|once|NA
TGTGCCAGCAGCTTAGAACTGGATGAGCAGTTCTTC
CASSLELDEQFF
>TRBV27|TRBJ1-1|14|NA|NA
TGTGCCAGCAGTTTAGAACAGGGGAACACTGAAGCTTTCTTT
CASSLEQGNTEAFF
>TRBV7-9|TRBJ2-7|13|NA|TRBD1
TGTGCCAGCAGCTCGACAGGGAGCAACGAGCAGTACTTC
CASSSTGSNEQYF
>TRBV4-3|TRBJ2-3|16|NA|NA
TGCGCCAGCAGCCAAAGGGGGGGTGGACCGGCAGATACGCAGTATTTT
CASSQRGGGPADTQYF
>TRBV18|TRBJ2-1|14|NA|NA
TGTGCCAGCTCACCACGACAGGTATACAATGAGCAGTTCTTC
CASSPRQVYNEQFF
>TRBV19|TRBJ2-3|16|NA|TRBD2
TGTGCCACCGAAGAGACTAGCGGGGGCCTCACAGATACGCAGTATTTT
CATEETSGGLTDTQYF
>TRBV24-1|TRBJ1-3|14|NA|TRBD1
TGTGCCACCAGTGAGACAGGGGCTGGAAACACCATATATTTT
CATSETGAGNTIYF
>TRBV19|TRBJ1-2|14|few|TRBD1
TGTGCCAGTAGTACCCGGACAGGGAGCTATGGCTACACCTTC
CASSTRTGSYGYTF
>TRBV5-5|TRBJ1-5|14|NA|NA
TGTGCCAGCAGCCCTCAGTTGGACTATCAGCCCCAGCATTTT
CASSPQLDYQPQHF
>TRBV5-1|TRBJ2-7|15|NA|TRBD2
TGCGCCAGCAGGCCAACTAGCGGGGGGTTCTACGAGCAGTACTTC
CASRPTSGGFYEQYF
>TRBV3-1/TRBV3-2|TRBJ2-7|16|NA|TRBD2
TGTGCCAGCAGCCAATCGGTTGTCGGCGGGGGCTACGAGCAGTACTTC
CASSQSVVGGGYEQYF
>TRBV7-6|TRBJ1-6|14|NA|NA
TGTGCCAGCAGCCCTCAGGGGATAAATTCACCCCTCCACTTT
CASSPQGINSPLHF
>TRBV9|TRBJ1-3|14|NA|NA
TGTGCCAGCAGTACTCGGAGCTCTGGAAACACCATATATTTT
CASSTRSSGNTIYF
>TRBV10-2|TRBJ1-3|16|once|NA
TGCGCCAGCAGCCGCGGAGGTTTACTCTCTGGAAACACCATATATTTT
CASSRGGLLSGNTIYF
>TRBV5-1|TRBJ1-1|12|NA|TRBD1
TGCGCCAGCAGCTTGGAAGGACAGGGAGCTTTCTTT
CASSLEGQGAFF
>TRBV5-4|TRBJ2-5|14|NA|NA
TGTGCCAGCAGCTCCAAGCGGAACCAAGAGACCCAGTACTTC
CASSSKRNQETQYF
>TRBV4-1|TRBJ1-6|15|NA|TRBD1
TGCGCCAGCAGCCGCGGGACAGGGTTCGATTCACCCCTCCACTTT
CASSRGTGFDSPLHF
>TRBV7-9|TRBJ2-7|16|NA|TRBD2
TGTGCCAGCAGCTTAGAGGCTAGCGGACCCTCCTACGAGCAGTACTTC
CASSLEASGPSYEQYF
>TRBV11-2|TRBJ2-1|15|NA|TRBD1
TGTGCCAGCAGCTTGACAGGGAGCTCCTACAATGAGCAGTTCTTC
CASSLTGSSYNEQFF
>TRBV4-2|TRBJ2-2|17|few|TRBD2
TGTGCCAGCAGCCATCCTAGCGGGGGCCTGAACACCGGGGAGCTGTTTTTT
CASSHPSGGLNTGELFF
>TRBV6-1|TRBJ2-1|15|NA|TRBD2
TGTGCCAGCAGTGACGGCGGGGGGCTATACAATGAGCAGTTCTTC
CASSDGGGLYNEQFF
>TRBV7-2|TRBJ1-1|14|NA|TRBD1
TGTGCCAGCAGCCCGCCGGGACAGGGCTTTTTGGCTTTCTTT
CASSPPGQGFLAFF
>TRBV18|TRBJ1-1|15|NA|NA
TGTGCCAGCTCAACAGGTCTACAGGGAGGGGGTGAAGCTTTCTTT
CASSTGLQGGGEAFF
>TRBV5-5|TRBJ2-7|19|once|TRBD1
TGTGCCAGCAGCCAACGGGACAGGGCCGCCGCGGTTCGCCTCTACGAGCAGTACTTC
CASSQRDRAAAVRLYEQYF
>TRBV28|TRBJ1-2|12|once|NA
TGTGCCAGCAGTTCAGGGGTCTATGGCTACACCTTC
CASSSGVYGYTF
>TRBV12-3/TRBV12-4|TRBJ1-2|13|NA|NA
TGTGCCAGCAGTTTAGAAGCCTTCTATGGCTACACCTTC
CASSLEAFYGYTF
>TRBV7-2|TRBJ2-5|11|NA|NA
TGTGCCAGCAGCCCCAAAGAGACCCAGTACTTC
CASSPKETQYF
>TRBV9|TRBJ2-2|18|NA|NA
TGTGCCAGCAGCCCCCCCCGTGGGGCAGGGGTGGACACCGGGGAGCTGTTTTTT
CASSPPRGAGVDTGELFF
>TRBV12-3/TRBV12-4|TRBJ1-1|12|NA|NA
TGTGCCAGCAGCCTCTGGACAGAGGAAGCTTTCTTT
CASSLWTEEAFF
>TRBV27|TRBJ1-4|14|NA|NA
TGTGCCAGCAGTTTTCGTTCAACTAATGAAAAACTGTTTTTT
CASSFRSTNEKLFF
>TRBV6-4|TRBJ1-5|16|NA|TRBD1
TGTGCCAGCAGTGCAAGGGACAGGGGCGGTCGTCAGCCCCAGCATTTT
CASSARDRGGRQPQHF
>TRBV27|TRBJ2-7|14|NA|TRBD1
TGTGCCAGCAGCCTGACAGGGGGCCCCTACGAGCAGTACTTC
CASSLTGGPYEQYF
>TRBV9|TRBJ1-1|11|NA|TRBD1
TGTGCCAGCAGCGCAGGGGGTGAAGCTTTCTTT
CASSAGGEAFF
>TRBV9|TRBJ2-1|18|NA|NA
TGTGCCAGCAGCGTAGAACCGATAGGGGCCCCGCCTTACAATGAGCAGTTCTTC
CASSVEPIGAPPYNEQFF
>TRBV2|TRBJ2-2|14|few|TRBD1
TGTGCCACCCCGGGACAGGGGCGGACCGGGGAGCTGTTTTTT
CATPGQGRTGELFF
>TRBV7-9|TRBJ2-5|15|NA|NA
TGTGCCAGCAGCCCACAGGTGGGGTCGATGGAGACCCAGTACTTC
CASSPQVGSMETQYF
>TRBV9|TRBJ2-7|14|NA|NA
TGTGCCAGCAGGAAGGGCACGGGTACAGGCGAGCAGTACTTC
CASRKGTGTGEQYF
>TRBV6-5|TRBJ1-2|14|NA|TRBD1
TGTGCCAGCAGAAGACCAGGGGGCGGCTATGGCTACACCTTC
CASRRPGGGYGYTF
>TRBV4-2|TRBJ2-3|17|NA|NA
TGTGCCAGCAGCCGGGGGCGGAGTAGTGTAAGCACAGATACGCAGTATTTT
CASSRGRSSVSTDTQYF
>TRBV2|TRBJ1-3|14|NA|NA
TGTGCCAGCAGTGCCCAGGGGACTGGAAACACCATATATTTT
CASSAQGTGNTIYF
>TRBV9|TRBJ2-7|15|NA|TRBD1
TGTGCCAGCAGCCCAAGGACAGGGGAGTCCTACGAGCAGTACTTC
CASSPRTGESYEQYF
>TRBV4-3|TRBJ2-2|18|NA|TRBD2
TGCGCCAGCAGCCAAGATTGGGTTGGACGGCGGGGGACCGGGGAGCTGTTTTTT
CASSQDWVGRRGTGELFF
>TRBV5-1|TRBJ1-2|15|once|NA
TGCGCCAGCAGCTTGAGGGCAGGGCCTAACTATGGCTACACCTTC
CASSLRAGPNYGYTF
>TRBV27|TRBJ2-2|21|NA|TRBD1
TGTGCCAGCAGTTTATCAGCCCTCCCCGAGGGGGGACAGGGGGCCCCCGGGGAGCTGTTTTTT
CASSLSALPEGGQGAPGELFF
>TRBV18|TRBJ2-1|11|NA|NA
TGTGCCAGCTCACCAGGCTGGGAGCAGTTCTTC
CASSPGWEQFF
>TRBV9|TRBJ2-2|13|NA|NA
TGTGCCAGCAGCTATCGGGAAACCGGGGAGCTGTTTTTT
CASSYRETGELFF
>TRBV10-3|TRBJ2-2|15|NA|NA
TGTGCCATCAGTGAGGTCGGAGGGGGCGAGGGGGAGCTGTTTTTT
CAISEVGGGEGELFF
>TRBV30|TRBJ1-4|14|NA|NA
TGTGCCTGGAGTTGGGGGCGCACTAATGAAAAACTGTTTTTT
CAWSWGRTNEKLFF